This T cell receptor (beta chain) was captured in a study of CD8+CD57+ T cells in acquired aplastic anemia. In the study overall: Average DNA yield from sorted CD4+ and CD8+ cells was about 2.9 ug.

This CDR3 region has 17 residues. With 5 bases removed from V and 0 bases from J, the gap between germline ends came to 16 bases. CDR1 LNHDA and CDR2 SQIVND come from the germline V gene (reference sequence). Those patients picked for sequencing had displayed CD8+CD57+ cell expansion on flow cytometry. Genomic DNA constituted the template upon which TCR beta VDJ and CDR3 profiling was performed. TCRdb re-analysed the reads in MiXCR, keeping a single row per CDR3 protein. Found here are about 170,000 distinct CDR3 sequences, 40% to 50% of them singletons; the top ten hold more than 1%. The chain joins TRBV19 to TRBJ1-4; unclear D gene. This clonotype was sampled from a human donor with aplastic anemia. Sequencing was performed on sorted CD4+, CD8+, or CD8+CD57+ T cells (not recorded which) from PBMCs. The CDR3 loop reads CASSLRADPATNEKLFF. As DNA, the CDR3 is TGTGCCAGTAGTCTTAGAGCCGACCCTGCAACTAATGAAAAACTGTTTTTT.